Listed here are 2 T cell receptor beta chains from one sample, sequenced in a study of cytotoxic CD8 clonotypes in ibrutinib-treated CLL. Clones were sequenced by immunoSEQ multiplex PCR, and TCRdb holds only the in-frame ones, with some missing. The sample gives hundreds of thousands of clones, under 80% of which show up once; 15% is in the top ten. Sequenced here: PBMCs, sampled after 24 months of ibrutinib treatment. These receptors all stem from a human donor with chronic lymphocytic leukemia.

This clone was counted a few times. This sequence joins TRBV12-5 and TRBJ1-5; unclear D gene. The CDR3 spans 12 residues. Germline CDR1 LGHNT, CDR2 FRNRAP. V was pared by 5 bases and J by 8 bases, with 10 bases between. The CDR3 loop reads CASGEGGEPQHF. DNA for the CDR3: TGTGCTAGTGGTGAGGGCGGAGAGCCCCAGCATTTT.

V is TRBV6-1 and J is TRBJ1-2; possibly TRBD1 for D (5 bases). In germline, CDR1 is MNHNS, CDR2 SASEGT. Trimming left V 7 bases short and J 4 bases short, with 25 bases between. The CDR3 spans 17 residues. The CDR3 sequence is CASTDVGASTQLYGYTF. The CDR3 nucleotides read TGTGCCAGCACTGACGTCGGGGCCTCCACACAACTCTATGGCTACACCTTC.